Sequencing of this T cell receptor beta chain was carried out in a study of glioma-infiltrating T cells after dendritic cell vaccination. The PCR used 60 V beta and 13 J beta primers. Profiling relied on immunoSEQ multiplex PCR, and the TCRdb table lists in-frame clones only, not all of them. The table lists 45,000 to 55,000 clones, 85% of them singletons. Study outcomes and limitations: Only a small number of patients had complete blood and tumor samples.

This CDR3 has 14 residues. Germline V gene sequence: CDR1 MNHEY, CDR2 SMNVEV (reference sequence). Trimming stripped 6 bases from V and 11 bases from J, with 22 bases between. Remarks on this clone: Its antigen is still unknown.

This sequence joins TRBV27 and TRBJ1-1; D might be TRBD1 (5 bases). The sequence derives from a human donor with glioblastoma. Sequences were derived from blood, sampled before dendritic cell vaccination. The CDR3 bases are TGTGCCAGCAGATTCCAGGGTGGTAACTCGCGGGCTTTCTTT. It is translated as CASRFQGGNSRAFF.